A few counts support the clone carrying this T cell receptor (beta chain). As yet, its antigen is unknown. The sample is drawn from a study of post-analysis software for immune sequencing data. Study in general: Recorded subtypes: relapsing-remitting, secondary progressive, progressive-relapsing; some patients unannotated.

Overall study findings and caveats: Four to six TRBV segments appeared more often in patients than in controls, and TRBV5-6, TRBV5-1 and TRBV20-1 were among these. Normalized Chao1 diversity in multiple sclerosis patients fell significantly below that of controls.

Included in the TCR beta cDNA libraries were unique molecular identifiers. Input of roughly 0.9 to 11 million T cells yielded roughly 0.5 million cDNA molecules. TCRdb reanalysed the PCR reads using MiXCR and keeps one entry per CDR3 protein. The sample shows hundreds of thousands of distinct CDR3 sequences, about 40% of them seen only once. This CDR3 has 15 residues. The V gene end was trimmed by 0 bases and the J gene end by 2 bases; junction bases not matched to a gene: 4. Germline values: CDR1 DFQATT, CDR2 SNEGSKA (reference sequence). Sequenced input: blood. The chain employs TRBV20-1 and TRBJ2-7, with 10 bases matching TRBD2. This clonotype was sampled from a girl aged 2 to 10 with multiple sclerosis. The chain's CDR3 is CSARDTSGAAYEQYF. CDR3 coding DNA: TGCAGTGCTAGAGATACTAGCGGGGCGGCCTACGAGCAGTACTTC.